This TCR beta chain is from a study of T cells after yellow fever vaccination. This clonotype was detected ten times or more. Generation of TCR cDNA used 5'RACE template switching (which added a universal primer site and UMIs). Each CDR3 protein is one row after TCRdb ran MiXCR on the 5' RACE reads. Here the sample spans approximately 31,000 distinct CDR3 sequences, about 10% being singletons. From germline, CDR1 is SGHTA and CDR2 FQGNSA. The CDR3 has 12 residues. V was cut by 5 bases and J by 8 bases, with 12 bases left in between. General study findings and limits: A faster peak, day 5 versus 15, was reached by the weaker secondary response.

This chain joins TRBV7-2 and TRBJ1-1; D is possibly TRBD1 (6 bases). The sequencing here drew on PBMCs, either bulk or a sorted T-cell subset (CD4+, CD8+, memory, or dextramer-sorted; not recorded which), taken less than 18 days after the first yellow fever vaccination. The receptor was derived from a man aged 18-30 years who received the YFV17D yellow fever vaccine. CDR3 residues: CASSTPDREAFF. CDR3 DNA: TGTGCCAGCAGCACCCCGGACAGAGAAGCTTTCTTT.